Listed below are T cell receptor beta chains from one sample, sequenced in a study of CD8 T cells in ankylosing spondylitis. MiXCR was run by TCRdb on the 5' RACE reads, yielding one entry per CDR3 protein. The sample holds approximately 500,000 distinct CDR3 sequences, about an eighth seen once. Source material: blood, either unsorted or a sorted T cell fraction (not recorded which). The receptor set was obtained from a male donor with ankylosing spondylitis. Each CDR3 is given with its conserved first and last residue. A D gene is named only where the DNA matches it firmly. Clone size is given for some rows only: seen once, a few or many times, or a class if the clone is expanded.

CDR3 length: 16
clone size: many
D gene: .
V gene: TRBV25-1
J gene: TRBJ2-3
CDR3 DNA: TGTGCCAGCAGTCAATTGAGCACCTCTATCACAGATACGCAGTATTTT
CDR3 protein: CASSQLSTSITDTQYF

CDR3 length: 17
clone size: .
D gene: TRBD1
V gene: TRBV3-1
J gene: TRBJ2-1
CDR3 DNA: TGTGCCAGCAGCCAAGACCCCGGGACAGGGCGCTACAATGAGCAGTTCTTC
CDR3 protein: CASSQDPGTGRYNEQFF

CDR3 length: 12
clone size: .
D gene: TRBD2
V gene: TRBV20-1
J gene: TRBJ2-1
CDR3 DNA: TGCAGTGCTCGGGACTACCACAATGAGCAGTTCTTC
CDR3 protein: CSARDYHNEQFF

CDR3 length: 17
clone size: few
D gene: .
V gene: TRBV15
J gene: TRBJ2-3
CDR3 DNA: TGTGCCACCAGCAGGGTCATGGTGGTAGGCGGAACAGATACGCAGTATTTT
CDR3 protein: CATSRVMVVGGTDTQYF

CDR3 length: 16
clone size: .
D gene: TRBD2
V gene: TRBV6-4
J gene: TRBJ2-2
CDR3 DNA: TGTGCCAGCAGTGAGCAAGCGGGAGGTTCCACCGGGGAGCTGTTTTTT
CDR3 protein: CASSEQAGGSTGELFF

CDR3 length: 12
clone size: many
D gene: .
V gene: TRBV7-8
J gene: TRBJ1-2
CDR3 DNA: TGTGCCAGCAGCTTAGATCACTATGGCTACACCTTC
CDR3 protein: CASSLDHYGYTF

CDR3 length: 15
clone size: few
D gene: .
V gene: TRBV7-9
J gene: TRBJ1-1
CDR3 DNA: TGTGCCAGCAGCGGGGGGCCAGGGTCGAACACTGAAGCTTTCTTT
CDR3 protein: CASSGGPGSNTEAFF

CDR3 length: 16
clone size: .
D gene: TRBD2
V gene: TRBV6-1
J gene: TRBJ2-7
CDR3 DNA: TGTGCCAGCAGAGCTCCTAGCGGGAGGGCCGGGAACGAGCAGTACTTC
CDR3 protein: CASRAPSGRAGNEQYF

CDR3 length: 11
clone size: .
D gene: .
V gene: TRBV20-1
J gene: TRBJ2-5
CDR3 DNA: TGCAGTGCCCCTTACCAAGAGACCCAGTACTTC
CDR3 protein: CSAPYQETQYF

CDR3 length: 15
clone size: many
D gene: .
V gene: TRBV5-1
J gene: TRBJ2-6
CDR3 DNA: TGCGCCAGCAGCTTTACAGCCTCTGGGGCCAACGTCCTGACTTTC
CDR3 protein: CASSFTASGANVLTF

CDR3 length: 23
clone size: .
D gene: TRBD1
V gene: TRBV14
J gene: TRBJ1-1
CDR3 DNA: TGTGCCAGCAGCCAAGATGCGGCTAGCGGGACAGGGGTTTTCTGGGATCTGAACACTGAAGCTTTCTTT
CDR3 protein: CASSQDAASGTGVFWDLNTEAFF

CDR3 length: 15
clone size: many
D gene: .
V gene: TRBV5-1
J gene: TRBJ2-1
CDR3 DNA: TGTGCCAGCAGCTTAGCGGCAGGGGGATACAATGAGCAGTTCTTC
CDR3 protein: CASSLAAGGYNEQFF

CDR3 length: 12
clone size: few
D gene: .
V gene: TRBV7-9
J gene: TRBJ1-1
CDR3 DNA: TGTGCCAGCAGCTTCCAGTTGGGTGAAGCTTTCTTT
CDR3 protein: CASSFQLGEAFF

CDR3 length: 15
clone size: .
D gene: .
V gene: TRBV7-8
J gene: TRBJ2-1
CDR3 DNA: TGTGCCAGCAGCTTAGGGGACTCCGGTGGGAATGAGCAGTTCTTC
CDR3 protein: CASSLGDSGGNEQFF

CDR3 length: 12
clone size: .
D gene: .
V gene: TRBV2
J gene: TRBJ2-1
CDR3 DNA: TGTGCCAGCAGAAAAAAAGGGAATGAGCAGTTCTTC
CDR3 protein: CASRKKGNEQFF

CDR3 length: 13
clone size: few
D gene: TRBD1
V gene: TRBV20-1
J gene: TRBJ1-4
CDR3 DNA: TGCAGTGCCAAGACAGGGGGAGATGAAAAACTGTTTTTT
CDR3 protein: CSAKTGGDEKLFF

CDR3 length: 16
clone size: .
D gene: .
V gene: TRBV4-1
J gene: TRBJ1-1
CDR3 DNA: TGCGCCAGCAGCCAAGCAAGCGGGGGGAAGAACACTGAAGCTTTCTTT
CDR3 protein: CASSQASGGKNTEAFF

CDR3 length: 13
clone size: .
D gene: .
V gene: TRBV7-6
J gene: TRBJ1-5
CDR3 DNA: TGTGCCAGCAGCGCCAGGAGCAATCAGCCCCAGCATTTT
CDR3 protein: CASSARSNQPQHF

CDR3 length: 13
clone size: .
D gene: .
V gene: TRBV11-2
J gene: TRBJ1-2
CDR3 DNA: TGTGCCAGCAGTCCTAGTTGGCGAAATGGCTACACCTTC
CDR3 protein: CASSPSWRNGYTF

CDR3 length: 16
clone size: .
D gene: .
V gene: TRBV12-3/TRBV12-4
J gene: TRBJ2-1
CDR3 DNA: TGTGCCAGCGCCGTTAGAAGGATTTCAGCCTACAATGAGCAGTTCTTC
CDR3 protein: CASAVRRISAYNEQFF

CDR3 length: 15
clone size: many
D gene: .
V gene: TRBV25-1
J gene: TRBJ2-7
CDR3 DNA: TGTGCCAGCAGTCTGACGACTGGCGGCTCCTACGAGCAGTACTTC
CDR3 protein: CASSLTTGGSYEQYF

CDR3 length: 13
clone size: many
D gene: .
V gene: TRBV14
J gene: TRBJ1-1
CDR3 DNA: TGTGCCAGCAGCCGAGAGGAACACACTGAAGCTTTCTTT
CDR3 protein: CASSREEHTEAFF

CDR3 length: 15
clone size: few
D gene: TRBD2
V gene: TRBV3-1
J gene: TRBJ2-2
CDR3 DNA: TGTGCCAGCAGAGCGGCGGGAGGGCGAACCGGGGAGCTGTTTTTT
CDR3 protein: CASRAAGGRTGELFF

CDR3 length: 17
clone size: .
D gene: TRBD2
V gene: TRBV4-1
J gene: TRBJ2-1
CDR3 DNA: TGCGCCAGCAGCCAAGACCGAGCGGGAGTTTCCTACAATGAGCAGTTCTTC
CDR3 protein: CASSQDRAGVSYNEQFF

CDR3 length: 15
clone size: many
D gene: .
V gene: TRBV20-1
J gene: TRBJ1-2
CDR3 DNA: TGCAGTGCTAGTGGGGGAATCCCAGTTTACTATGGCTACACCTTC
CDR3 protein: CSASGGIPVYYGYTF

CDR3 length: 16
clone size: few
D gene: .
V gene: TRBV5-6
J gene: TRBJ1-5
CDR3 DNA: TGTGCCAGCAGCTTGGCCCGGCAGGGAGGCAATCAGCCCCAGCATTTT
CDR3 protein: CASSLARQGGNQPQHF

CDR3 length: 14
clone size: .
D gene: .
V gene: TRBV15
J gene: TRBJ1-1
CDR3 DNA: TGTGCCTCTACCAGGGGAGGGATGAACACTGAAGCTTTCTTT
CDR3 protein: CASTRGGMNTEAFF

CDR3 length: 16
clone size: .
D gene: TRBD2
V gene: TRBV20-1
J gene: TRBJ2-3
CDR3 DNA: TGCAGTGCTAGAGTCCGGACTAGCGGGAGCACAGATACGCAGTATTTT
CDR3 protein: CSARVRTSGSTDTQYF